Described below is a single TCR beta chain sequence and its context. The antigen remains unidentified. This sample is drawn from a study of cytomegalovirus exposure and HLA in healthy donors. Study-wide results and limits: Roughly even sequencing depth across donors was the assumption behind the presence/absence analyses. A missense DCLRE1C variant was associated with V- and J-gene trimming of TCR beta chains in a later analysis, and an independent cohort replicated the association. Sequencing likely generated an artifact that appeared as a cluster of highly shared sequence variants.

CDR1 and CDR2 from the germline V gene are SEHNR and FQNEAQ (reference sequence). The V gene end was trimmed by 5 bases and the J gene end by 4 bases; junction bases not matched to a gene: 7. CDR3 size: 14 residues. The PCR made use of 60 Vbeta and 13 Jbeta primers. Only in-frame clones appear in the TCRdb table, and some are missing; sequencing was by immunoSEQ multiplex PCR. This repertoire shows tens of thousands of clones, about 72% found once; its top ten account for 2.5% to 4%. Donors had nominal health at sampling but likely had unrecorded immune exposures. The rearrangement joins TRBV7-9 to TRBJ1-1; 7 bases are shared with TRBD1. The sequence came from a woman aged 40 to 50 in good health and CMV-seropositive. Sequencing input: PBMCs. The CDR3 here is CASSALKGATEAFF. The CDR3 DNA reads TGTGCCAGCAGCGCCTTAAAGGGGGCCACTGAAGCTTTCTTT.